This T cell receptor beta chain was sequenced in a study of cytomegalovirus exposure and HLA in healthy donors. Study findings and constraints: High sensitivity and specificity were reportedly achieved when the classifier diagnosed cytomegalovirus status. The authors confirmed in vitro that a few CMV-associated chains were specific for CMV antigens. Trimming of TCR beta V- and J-genes showed a link, identified in a later analysis, to a missense DCLRE1C variant. As a later analysis revealed, most CMV-associated TCR beta chains appeared HLA-restricted.

Germline CDR1 and CDR2: SGHTA and FQGNSA. Trimming stripped 5 bases from V and 5 bases from J, with 10 bases between. This CDR3 comprises 12 residues. On this clone itself: Its antigen is currently unknown.

Primers included in the PCR were 60 Vbeta and 13 Jbeta primers. Clones were sequenced by immunoSEQ multiplex PCR, and TCRdb holds only the in-frame ones, with some missing. The table shows about 140,000 clones, with 65% to 80% occurring only once. Material: PBMCs. V gene TRBV7-2 combines with J gene TRBJ2-7; weak D call: TRBD1 (5 bases). This sequence originates from a woman aged 50 to 65 in good health and CMV-seropositive. The CDR3 protein is CASSPRAHEQYF. In nucleotides, the CDR3 is TGTGCCAGCAGCCCCAGGGCCCACGAGCAGTACTTC.